This record concerns one TCR beta chain sequence. The assay was immunoSEQ multiplex PCR, and TCRdb's table has in-frame clones only and misses some. The repertoire holds tens of thousands of clones, with around 84% as singletons. Germline CDR1 and CDR2: PRHDT and FYEKMQ (reference sequence). V shed 4 bases, J shed 0 bases, and the junction held 11 bases outside the gene matches. The CDR3 totals 18 residues. This entry is derived from a study of blood T cell repertoires in COVID-19. The chain is built from TRBV13 and TRBJ2-4, with 8 positions matching TRBD1. The sequenced material came from peripheral blood. The sequence was collected from an elderly man with acute or convalescent COVID-19. For the CDR3, the DNA is TGTGCCAGCAGCTCACGTCCCGGGACAGGATTAGCCAAAAACATTCAGTACTTC. Translation gives CASSSRPGTGLAKNIQYF.